The clone carrying this TCR beta chain has only a few counts. What it recognizes is unknown. The sample originates from a study of response to subunit inactivated influenza vaccine. Germline V gene sequence: CDR1 ENHRY, CDR2 SYGVKD. The CDR3 length is 14 residues. Trimming at V came to 4 bases and at J to 4 bases, leaving 4 bases not matched to a gene. TCRdb redid the calling of the RT-PCR reads with MiXCR, one entry per CDR3 protein. The data hold 800,000 or so distinct CDR3 sequences, with 21% observed a single time. Broader study findings: The authors suggested that few new T cells are recruited per seasonal influenza vaccination.

The V and J genes are TRBV10-3 and TRBJ2-5, with 9 bases aligning to TRBD1. This sample comprised PBMCs from blood, obtained approximately 5 days after vaccination. The TCR was taken from a man aged 45-60 years who received an inactivated influenza vaccine. Here the CDR3 reads CAISVTGGRETQYF. The DNA of the CDR3 is TGTGCCATCAGTGTCACAGGGGGCCGAGAGACCCAGTACTTC.